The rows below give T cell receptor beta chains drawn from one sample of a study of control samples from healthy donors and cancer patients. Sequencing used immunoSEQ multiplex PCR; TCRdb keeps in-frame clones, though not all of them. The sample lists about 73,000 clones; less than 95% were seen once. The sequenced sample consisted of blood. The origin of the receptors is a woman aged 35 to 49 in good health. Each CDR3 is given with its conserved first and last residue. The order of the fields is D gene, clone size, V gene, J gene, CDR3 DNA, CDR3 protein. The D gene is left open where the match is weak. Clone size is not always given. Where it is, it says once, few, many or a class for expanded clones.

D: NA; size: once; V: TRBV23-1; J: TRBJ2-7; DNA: TGCGCCAGCAGTCGAATGACCGGCGGGCAAGAAATCAACGAGCAGTACTTC; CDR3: CASSRMTGGQEINEQYF
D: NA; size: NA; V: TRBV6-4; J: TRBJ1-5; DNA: TGTGCCAGCAGTGAACAGCCTTATAGCAATCAGCCCCAGCATTTT; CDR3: CASSEQPYSNQPQHF
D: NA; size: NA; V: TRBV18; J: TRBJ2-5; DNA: TGTGCCAGCTCACCGCCGGAGGGGGCCAGGGGAGAGACCCAGTACTTC; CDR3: CASSPPEGARGETQYF
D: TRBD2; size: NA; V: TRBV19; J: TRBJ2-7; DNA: TGTGCCAGTAGTATCGGGGGGGTGGCCTACGAGCAGTACTTC; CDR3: CASSIGGVAYEQYF
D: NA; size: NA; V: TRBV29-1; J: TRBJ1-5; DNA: TGCAGCGTCTCCTCGGACAGTCGCAATCAGCCCCAGCATTTT; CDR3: CSVSSDSRNQPQHF
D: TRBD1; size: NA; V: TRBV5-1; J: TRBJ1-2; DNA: TGCGCCAGCAGCTCGACAGGGGACCCTAACTATGGCTACACCTTC; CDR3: CASSSTGDPNYGYTF
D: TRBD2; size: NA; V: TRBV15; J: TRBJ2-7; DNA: TGTGCCACCAGCAGAGATCGAGCTAGCGGGAGTTTTGAGCAGTACTTC; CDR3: CATSRDRASGSFEQYF
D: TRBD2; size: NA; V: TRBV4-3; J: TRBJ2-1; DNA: TGCGCCAGCAGCCAAGATAGCGGGGGTCTCTCCTACAATGAGCAGTTCTTC; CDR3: CASSQDSGGLSYNEQFF
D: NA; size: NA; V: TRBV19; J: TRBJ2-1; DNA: TGTGCCAGTAGAGATGGGCGGCGGCTGTTCTTC; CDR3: CASRDGRRLFF
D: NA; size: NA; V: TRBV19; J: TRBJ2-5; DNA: TGTGCCAGTCCAGGACACCAACAAGAGACCCAGTACTTC; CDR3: CASPGHQQETQYF
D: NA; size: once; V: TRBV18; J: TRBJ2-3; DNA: TGTGCCAGCCGGGATGGCGCTAGCACAGATACGCAGTATTTT; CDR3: CASRDGASTDTQYF
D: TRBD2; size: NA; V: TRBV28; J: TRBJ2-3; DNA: TGTGCCAGCAGGGATAGCGGGGCAAGCACAGATACGCAGTATTTT; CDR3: CASRDSGASTDTQYF
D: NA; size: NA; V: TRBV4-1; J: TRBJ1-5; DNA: TGCGCCAGCAGCCAGCAGACAGGCAATCAGCCCCAGCATTTT; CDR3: CASSQQTGNQPQHF
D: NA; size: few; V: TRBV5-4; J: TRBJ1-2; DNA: TGTGCCACCTTCGATACAGGATCCCCTGGCTACACCTTC; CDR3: CATFDTGSPGYTF
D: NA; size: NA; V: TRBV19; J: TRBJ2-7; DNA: TGTGCCAGCTACCTAGTAGAAGGGGCGGATCTGAGCTCCTACGAGCAGTACTTC; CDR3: CASYLVEGADLSSYEQYF
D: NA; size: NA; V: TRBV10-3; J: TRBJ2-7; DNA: TGTGCCATCATGGCTGCCTTCTCCTACGAGCAGTACTTC; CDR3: CAIMAAFSYEQYF
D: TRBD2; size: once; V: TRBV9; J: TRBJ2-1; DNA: TGTGCCAGCAGCGTTATGAGCGGGGGGACCCATGAGCAGTTCTTC; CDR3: CASSVMSGGTHEQFF
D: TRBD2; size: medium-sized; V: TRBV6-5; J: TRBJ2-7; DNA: TGTGCCAGCAGTTATCGACTAGCGGGAGGCTACGAGCAGTACTTC; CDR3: CASSYRLAGGYEQYF
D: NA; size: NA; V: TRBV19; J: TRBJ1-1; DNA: TGTGCCAGTAAAAACCTGAACACTGAAGCTTTCTTT; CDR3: CASKNLNTEAFF
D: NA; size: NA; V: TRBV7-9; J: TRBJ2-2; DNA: TGTGCCAGCAGCTTCCCGACAGCAACCCCCGGGGAGCTGTTTTTT; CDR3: CASSFPTATPGELFF
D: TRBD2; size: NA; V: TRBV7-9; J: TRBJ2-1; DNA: TGTGCCAGCAGCTTAGTGCTAGCGGGAGTGGAGCAGTTCTTC; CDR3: CASSLVLAGVEQFF
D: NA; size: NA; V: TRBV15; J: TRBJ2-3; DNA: TGTGCCACCTCAAACCAGACTACCCTTAGCACAGATACGCAGTATTTT; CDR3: CATSNQTTLSTDTQYF
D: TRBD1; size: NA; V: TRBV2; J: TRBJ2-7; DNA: TGTGCCAGCACCGGGGAGACAGGGGGCAGGGAGCAGTACTTC; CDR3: CASTGETGGREQYF
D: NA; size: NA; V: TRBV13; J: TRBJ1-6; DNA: TGTGCCAGCAGTCCAGGGAATTCACCCCTCCACTTT; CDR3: CASSPGNSPLHF
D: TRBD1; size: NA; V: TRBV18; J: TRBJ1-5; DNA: TGTGCCAGCTCGGACAGGGAGGATCAGCCCCAGCATTTT; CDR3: CASSDREDQPQHF
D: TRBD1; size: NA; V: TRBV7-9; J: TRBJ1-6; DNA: TGTGCCAGCAGCCGAGGCACAGGGGGTTATAATTCACCCCTCCACTTT; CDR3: CASSRGTGGYNSPLHF
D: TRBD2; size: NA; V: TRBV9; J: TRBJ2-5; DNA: TGTGCCAGCAGCCCCCAGACTAGCGGGGGGGCAGAGACCCAGTACTTC; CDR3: CASSPQTSGGAETQYF
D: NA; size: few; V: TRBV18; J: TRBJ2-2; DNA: TGTGCCAGCTCACCCCCGACGGGCGGGAACACCGGGGAGCTGTTTTTT; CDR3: CASSPPTGGNTGELFF
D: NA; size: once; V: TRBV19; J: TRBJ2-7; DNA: TGTGCCAGACGAACAGGACCCTACGAGCAGTACTTC; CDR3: CARRTGPYEQYF
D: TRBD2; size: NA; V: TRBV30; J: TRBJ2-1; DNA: TGTGCCTGGAGTGAGGGGAGGGGCTCCTACAATGAGCAGTTCTTC; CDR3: CAWSEGRGSYNEQFF
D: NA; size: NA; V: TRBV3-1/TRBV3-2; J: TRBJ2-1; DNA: TGTGCCAGCAGCAGATACGGGGACAATGAGCAGTTCTTC; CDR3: CASSRYGDNEQFF
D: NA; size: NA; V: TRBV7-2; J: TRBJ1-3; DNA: TGTGCCAGCAGCGCGAGGGTTTTATCCGGAAACACCATATATTTT; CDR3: CASSARVLSGNTIYF
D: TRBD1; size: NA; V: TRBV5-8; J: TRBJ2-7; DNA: TGTGCCAGCAGCTTCGCCGGGGACAGGGGTTACGAGCAGTACTTC; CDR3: CASSFAGDRGYEQYF
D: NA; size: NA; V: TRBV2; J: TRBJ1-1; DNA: TGTGCCACCCCTCGCCCGAACACTGAAGCTTTCTTT; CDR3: CATPRPNTEAFF
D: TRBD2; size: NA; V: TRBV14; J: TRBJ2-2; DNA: TGTGCCCGCCAGGCGGGGGGAACCGGGGAGCTGTTTTTT; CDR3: CARQAGGTGELFF
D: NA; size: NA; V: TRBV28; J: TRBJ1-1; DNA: TGTGCCAGCACCGGGGGTTCCACTGAAGCTTTCTTT; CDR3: CASTGGSTEAFF
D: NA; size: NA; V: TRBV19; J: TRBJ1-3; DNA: TGTGCCAGTAGGCAGGGATCTGGAAACACCATATATTTT; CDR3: CASRQGSGNTIYF
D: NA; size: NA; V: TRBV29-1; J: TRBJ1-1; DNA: TGCAGCGTTGCGCCGACAGGTTCGGGTGAAGCTTTCTTT; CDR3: CSVAPTGSGEAFF
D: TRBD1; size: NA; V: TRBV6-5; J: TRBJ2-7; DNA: TGTGCCAGCACCAGGACAGGCCTAAACTCCTACGAGCAGTACTTC; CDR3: CASTRTGLNSYEQYF
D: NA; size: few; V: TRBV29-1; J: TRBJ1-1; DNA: TGCAGCGCCTCCGGGACGGAGAGGGGGGGAGCTTTCTTT; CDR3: CSASGTERGGAFF
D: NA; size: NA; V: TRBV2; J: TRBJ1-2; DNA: TGTGCCAGCAGTGAATCGTTCCGAGGGCCGGGCTACACCTTC; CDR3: CASSESFRGPGYTF
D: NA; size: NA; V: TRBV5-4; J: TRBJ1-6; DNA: TGTGCCAGCAGCGGAGGCAGCGGATTGTCTAATTCACCCCTCCACTTT; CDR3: CASSGGSGLSNSPLHF
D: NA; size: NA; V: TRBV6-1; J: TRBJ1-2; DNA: TGTGCCAGCAGTGACGGCATTTTCTATGGCTACACCTTC; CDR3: CASSDGIFYGYTF
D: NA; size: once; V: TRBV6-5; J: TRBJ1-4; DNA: TGTGCCAGCAGTTACCGAACTAATGAAAAACTGTTTTTT; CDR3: CASSYRTNEKLFF
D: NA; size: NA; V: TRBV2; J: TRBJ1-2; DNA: TGTGCCAGCAGTGAAGCACGGGACGACTATGGCTACACCTTC; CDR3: CASSEARDDYGYTF
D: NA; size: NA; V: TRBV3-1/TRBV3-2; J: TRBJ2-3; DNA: TGTGCCAGCAGCCATCCAGGGGCCCCAGATACGCAGTATTTT; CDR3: CASSHPGAPDTQYF
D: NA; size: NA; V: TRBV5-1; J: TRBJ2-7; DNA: TGCGCCAGCAGCTGGGGGGACAGTACCTACGAGCAGTACTTC; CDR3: CASSWGDSTYEQYF
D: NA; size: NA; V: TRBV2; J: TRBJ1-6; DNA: TGTGCCAGCAGCAGGCGGGAGGGTTCGCTCCCCCTCCACTTT; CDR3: CASSRREGSLPLHF
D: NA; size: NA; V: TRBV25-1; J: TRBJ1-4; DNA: TGTGCCAGCAGTGAATTACAGGGTCTAGGCGGGGAAAAACTGTTTTTT; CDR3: CASSELQGLGGEKLFF
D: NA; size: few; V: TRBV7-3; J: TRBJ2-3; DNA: TGTGCCAGCAGCTTGCAGGGGGGCGAGACAGATACGCAGTATTTT; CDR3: CASSLQGGETDTQYF
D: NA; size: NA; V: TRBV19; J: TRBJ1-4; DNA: TGTGCCACGAGGGGGACCCACGTTGCAACTAATGAAAAACTGTTTTTT; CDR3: CATRGTHVATNEKLFF
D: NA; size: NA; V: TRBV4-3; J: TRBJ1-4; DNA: TGCGCCAGCAGCCGGACGGGGGGAACTAATGAAAAACTGTTTTTT; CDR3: CASSRTGGTNEKLFF
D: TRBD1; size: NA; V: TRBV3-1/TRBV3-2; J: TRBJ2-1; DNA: TGTGCCAGCAGCCCATGGGGGACAGGATACAATGAGCAGTTCTTC; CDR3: CASSPWGTGYNEQFF
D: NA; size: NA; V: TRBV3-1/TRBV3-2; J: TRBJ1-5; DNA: TGTGCCAGCAGCCAGCCCGGAGGGGAGCACAATCAGCCCCAGCATTTT; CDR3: CASSQPGGEHNQPQHF
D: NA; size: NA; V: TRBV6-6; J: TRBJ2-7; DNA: TGTGCCAGCAGTTACGCCACGGACGAGCAGTACTTC; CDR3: CASSYATDEQYF
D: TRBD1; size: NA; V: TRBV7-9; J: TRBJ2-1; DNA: TGTGCCGTCCCCCGGACAGGGGTTTACAATGAGCAGTTCTTC; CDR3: CAVPRTGVYNEQFF
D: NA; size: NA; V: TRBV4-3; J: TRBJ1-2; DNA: TGCGCCAGCAGCCAAGTCTCAGGGGCGACCTATGGCTACACCTTC; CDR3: CASSQVSGATYGYTF
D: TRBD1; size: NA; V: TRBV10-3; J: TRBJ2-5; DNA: TGTGCCATCAGGCCGGGACAGTTCCAAGAGACCCAGTACTTC; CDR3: CAIRPGQFQETQYF